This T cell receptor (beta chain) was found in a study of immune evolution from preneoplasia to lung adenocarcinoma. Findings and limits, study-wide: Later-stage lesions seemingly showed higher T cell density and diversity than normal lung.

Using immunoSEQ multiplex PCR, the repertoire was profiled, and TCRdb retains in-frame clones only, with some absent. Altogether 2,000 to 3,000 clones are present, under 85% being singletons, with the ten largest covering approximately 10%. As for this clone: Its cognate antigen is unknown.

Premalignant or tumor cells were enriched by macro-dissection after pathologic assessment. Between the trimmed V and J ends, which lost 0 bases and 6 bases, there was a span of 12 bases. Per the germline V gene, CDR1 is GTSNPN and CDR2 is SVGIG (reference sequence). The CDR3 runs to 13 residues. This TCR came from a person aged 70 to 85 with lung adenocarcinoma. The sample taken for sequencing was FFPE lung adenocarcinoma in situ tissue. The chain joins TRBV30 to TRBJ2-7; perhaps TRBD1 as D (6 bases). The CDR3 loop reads CAWSVSRGSEQYF. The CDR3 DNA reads TGTGCCTGGAGTGTATCCAGGGGAAGCGAGCAGTACTTC.